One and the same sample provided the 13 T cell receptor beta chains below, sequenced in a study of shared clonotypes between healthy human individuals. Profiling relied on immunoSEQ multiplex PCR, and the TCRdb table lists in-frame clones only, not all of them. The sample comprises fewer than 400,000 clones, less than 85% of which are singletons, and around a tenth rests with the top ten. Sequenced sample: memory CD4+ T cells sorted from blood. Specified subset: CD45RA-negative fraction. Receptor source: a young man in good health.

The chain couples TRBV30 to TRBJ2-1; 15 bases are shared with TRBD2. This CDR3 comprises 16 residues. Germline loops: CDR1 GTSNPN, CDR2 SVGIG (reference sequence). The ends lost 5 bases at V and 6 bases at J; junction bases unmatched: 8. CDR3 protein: CAWAKPGLAGGNEQFF. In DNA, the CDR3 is TGTGCCTGGGCGAAACCGGGACTAGCGGGAGGCAATGAGCAGTTCTTC.

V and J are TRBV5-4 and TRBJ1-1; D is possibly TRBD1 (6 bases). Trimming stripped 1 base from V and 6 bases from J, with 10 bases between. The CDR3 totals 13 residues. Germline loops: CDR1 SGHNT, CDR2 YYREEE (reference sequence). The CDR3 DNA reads TGTGCCAGCAGCTTGCCCGGGGGCTCTGAAGCTTTCTTT. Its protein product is CASSLPGGSEAFF.

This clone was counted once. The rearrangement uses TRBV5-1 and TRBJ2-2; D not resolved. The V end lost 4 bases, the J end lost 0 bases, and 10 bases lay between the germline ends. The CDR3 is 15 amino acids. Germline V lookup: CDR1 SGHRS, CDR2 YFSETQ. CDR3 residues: CASSEFLSNTGELFF. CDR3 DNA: TGCGCCAGCAGCGAGTTTCTCTCGAACACCGGGGAGCTGTTTTTT.

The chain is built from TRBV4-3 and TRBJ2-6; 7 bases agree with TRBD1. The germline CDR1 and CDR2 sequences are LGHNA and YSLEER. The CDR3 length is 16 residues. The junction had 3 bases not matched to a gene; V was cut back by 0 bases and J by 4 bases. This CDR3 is CASSQETGVGANVLTF. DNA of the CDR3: TGCGCCAGCAGCCAAGAAACAGGGGTCGGGGCCAACGTCCTGACTTTC.

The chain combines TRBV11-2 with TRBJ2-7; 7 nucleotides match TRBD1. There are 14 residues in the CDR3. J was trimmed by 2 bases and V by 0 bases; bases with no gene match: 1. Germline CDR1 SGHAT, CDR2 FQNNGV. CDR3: CASSLDGTAYEQYF. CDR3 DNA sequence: TGTGCCAGCAGCTTAGACGGGACAGCCTACGAGCAGTACTTC. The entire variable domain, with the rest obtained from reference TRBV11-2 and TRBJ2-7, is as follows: EAGVAQSPRYKIIEKRQSVAFWCNPISGHATLYWYQQILGQGPKLLIQFQNNGVVDDSQLPKDRFSAERLKGVDSTLKIQPAKLEDSAVYLCASSLDGTAYEQYFGPGTRLTVT.

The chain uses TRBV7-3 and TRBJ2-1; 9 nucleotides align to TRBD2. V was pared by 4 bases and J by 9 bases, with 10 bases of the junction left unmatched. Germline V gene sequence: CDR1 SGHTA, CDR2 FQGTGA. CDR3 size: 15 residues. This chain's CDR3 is CASSSLSGSSGEQFF. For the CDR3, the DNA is TGTGCCAGCAGCTCACTTAGCGGGAGTAGCGGTGAGCAGTTCTTC. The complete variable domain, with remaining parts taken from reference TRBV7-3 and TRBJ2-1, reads GAGVSQTPSNKVTEKGKYVELRCDPISGHTALYWYRQSLGQGPEFLIYFQGTGAADDSGLPNDRFFAVRPEGSVSTLKIQRTERGDSAVYLCASSSLSGSSGEQFFGPGTRLTVL.

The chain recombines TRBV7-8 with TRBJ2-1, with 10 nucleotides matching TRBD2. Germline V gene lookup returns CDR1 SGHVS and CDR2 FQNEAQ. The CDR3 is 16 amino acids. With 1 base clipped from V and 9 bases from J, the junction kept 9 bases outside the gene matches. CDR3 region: CASSLVNLAGVSEQFF. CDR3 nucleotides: TGTGCCAGCAGCTTAGTAAACCTAGCGGGAGTGAGTGAGCAGTTCTTC. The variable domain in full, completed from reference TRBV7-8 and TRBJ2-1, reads GAGVSQSPRYKVAKRGQDVALRCDPISGHVSLFWYQQALGQGPEFLTYFQNEAQLDKSGLPSDRFFAERPEGSVSTLKIQRTQQEDSAVYLCASSLVNLAGVSEQFFGPGTRLTVL.

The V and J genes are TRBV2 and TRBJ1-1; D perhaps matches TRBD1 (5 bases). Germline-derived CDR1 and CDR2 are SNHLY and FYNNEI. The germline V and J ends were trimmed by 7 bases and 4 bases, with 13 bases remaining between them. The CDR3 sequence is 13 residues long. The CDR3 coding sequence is TGTGCCAGCAAGGCAGGGTTCAGCACTGAAGCTTTCTTT. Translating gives CASKAGFSTEAFF.

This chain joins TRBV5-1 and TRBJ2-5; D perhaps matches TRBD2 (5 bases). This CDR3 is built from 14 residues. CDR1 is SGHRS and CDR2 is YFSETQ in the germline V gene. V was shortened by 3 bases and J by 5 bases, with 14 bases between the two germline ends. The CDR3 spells CASSWAGEGETQYF. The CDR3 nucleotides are TGCGCCAGCAGCTGGGCCGGGGAAGGGGAGACCCAGTACTTC. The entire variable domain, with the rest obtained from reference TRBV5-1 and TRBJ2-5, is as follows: KAGVTQTPRYLIKTRGQQVTLSCSPISGHRSVSWYQQTPGQGLQFLFEYFSETQRNKGNFPGRFSGRQFSNSRSEMNVSTLELGDSALYLCASSWAGEGETQYFGPGTRLLVL.

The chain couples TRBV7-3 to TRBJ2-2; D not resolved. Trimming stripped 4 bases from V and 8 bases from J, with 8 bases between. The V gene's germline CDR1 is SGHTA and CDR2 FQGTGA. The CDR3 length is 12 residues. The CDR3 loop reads CASSSQRGELFF. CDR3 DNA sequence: TGTGCCAGCAGCTCCCAGCGAGGGGAGCTGTTTTTT.

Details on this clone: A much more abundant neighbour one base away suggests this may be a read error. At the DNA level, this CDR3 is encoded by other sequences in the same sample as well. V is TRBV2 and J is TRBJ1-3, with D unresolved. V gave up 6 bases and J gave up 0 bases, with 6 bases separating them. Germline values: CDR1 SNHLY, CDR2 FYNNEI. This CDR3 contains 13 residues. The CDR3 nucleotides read TGTGCCAGCAGCCTGAGCTCTGGAAACACCATATATTTT. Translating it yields CASSLSSGNTIYF.

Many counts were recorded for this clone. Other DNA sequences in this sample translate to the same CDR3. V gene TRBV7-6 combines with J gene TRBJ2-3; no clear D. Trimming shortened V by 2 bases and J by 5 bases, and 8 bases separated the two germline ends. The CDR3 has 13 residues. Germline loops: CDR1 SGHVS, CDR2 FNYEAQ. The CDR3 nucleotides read TGTGCCAGCAGCTTAAACCTCGGAGATACGCAGTATTTT. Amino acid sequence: CASSLNLGDTQYF.

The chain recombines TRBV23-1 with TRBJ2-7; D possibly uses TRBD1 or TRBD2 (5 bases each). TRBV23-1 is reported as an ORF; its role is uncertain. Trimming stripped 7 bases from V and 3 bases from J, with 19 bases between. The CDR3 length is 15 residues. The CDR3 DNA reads TGCGCCAGCATGACGGGTTTCGGGGCAGACTACGAGCAGTACTTC. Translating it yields CASMTGFGADYEQYF.